This T cell receptor (beta chain) derives from a study of blood T cell repertoires in COVID-19. TCRdb's copy holds only in-frame clones and misses some; the assay was immunoSEQ multiplex PCR. The sample has tens of thousands of clones, 85% to 90% seen once. Germline assignment: CDR1 LNHDA and CDR2 SQIVND (reference sequence). This CDR3 comprises 16 residues. J was trimmed by 4 bases and V by 4 bases; bases with no gene match: 5. The sample was peripheral blood. The source of this sequence is a human donor with active COVID-19. The donor label of this sample is uncertain. This chain joins TRBV19 and TRBJ2-7; 15 bases line up with TRBD2. The CDR3 is CASSKGLAGGPYEQYF. For the CDR3, the DNA is TGTGCCAGTAGTAAAGGACTAGCGGGGGGGCCTTACGAGCAGTACTTC.